The source of this TCR beta chain is a study of T and B cells in COVID-19 patients. On the study more broadly: COVID-19 patients gave peripheral blood either during active infection or after recovery. Most recovered patients had mild to moderate COVID-19 treated as outpatients. Of more than 19 active-infection patients, roughly eleven were critically ill with mechanical ventilation or extracorporeal membrane oxygenation.

From blood, about 240-550 ng of genomic DNA served as TRB template. Per germline, CDR1 SQVTM and CDR2 ANQGSEA. The CDR3 consists of 16 residues. The ends lost 6 bases at V and 0 bases at J; junction bases unmatched: 11. Multiplex PCR with BIOMED2 TRB-A/B primer pools amplified TRB rearrangements. TCRdb re-called the multiplex PCR reads through MiXCR, storing one row per CDR3 protein. Here the sample spans 20,000 or so distinct CDR3 sequences, approximately 30% being singletons. This clonotype was detected only once. Material for sequencing was blood. V is TRBV29-1 and J is TRBJ2-3; 8 nucleotides align to TRBD1. This sequence originates from a human donor who had recovered from COVID-19. CDR3 protein: CSVAGTGETSTDTQYF. The CDR3 bases are TGCAGCGTCGCTGGGACAGGCGAAACTAGCACAGATACGCAGTATTTT.